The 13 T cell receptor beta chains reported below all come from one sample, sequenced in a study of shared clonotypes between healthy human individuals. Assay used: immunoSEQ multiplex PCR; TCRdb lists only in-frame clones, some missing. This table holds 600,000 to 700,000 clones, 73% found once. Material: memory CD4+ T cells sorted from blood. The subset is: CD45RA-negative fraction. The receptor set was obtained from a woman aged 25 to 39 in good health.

The CDR3: CATEGGGTDTQYF. CDR3 in DNA: TGTGCCACCGAGGGGGGTGGCACAGATACGCAGTATTTT. This chain links TRBV6-6 with TRBJ2-3; D possibly uses TRBD1 or TRBD2 (6 bases each). V lost 10 bases to trimming and J lost 1 base, with 12 bases between them. Germline V lookup: CDR1 MNHNY, CDR2 SVGAGI (reference sequence). The CDR3 extends over 13 amino acids.

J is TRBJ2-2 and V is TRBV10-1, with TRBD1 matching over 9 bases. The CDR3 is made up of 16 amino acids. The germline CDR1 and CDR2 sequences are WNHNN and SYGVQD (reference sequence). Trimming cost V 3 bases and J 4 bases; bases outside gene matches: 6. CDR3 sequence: CASSDTGGAGTGELFF. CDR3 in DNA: TGCGCCAGCAGTGATACAGGGGGCGCGGGCACCGGGGAGCTGTTTTTT.

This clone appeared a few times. The CDR3 DNA reads as TGTGCCAGTAAGCGGGATGTGGAGGGGGATACGCAGTATTTT. Translating it yields CASKRDVEGDTQYF. The V gene is TRBV19, the J gene TRBJ2-3, with TRBD2 matching 7 bases. V dropped 7 bases and J dropped 6; count of bases not matched to a gene: 10. Germline V lookup: CDR1 LNHDA, CDR2 SQIVND (reference sequence). The CDR3 spans 14 residues.

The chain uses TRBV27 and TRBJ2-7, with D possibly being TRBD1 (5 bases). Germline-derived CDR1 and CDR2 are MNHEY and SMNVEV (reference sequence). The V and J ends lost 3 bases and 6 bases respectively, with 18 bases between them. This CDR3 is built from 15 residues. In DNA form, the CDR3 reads TGTGCCAGCAGTTTTACGACAGCCGTTTCCCTCGAGCAGTACTTC. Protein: CASSFTTAVSLEQYF.

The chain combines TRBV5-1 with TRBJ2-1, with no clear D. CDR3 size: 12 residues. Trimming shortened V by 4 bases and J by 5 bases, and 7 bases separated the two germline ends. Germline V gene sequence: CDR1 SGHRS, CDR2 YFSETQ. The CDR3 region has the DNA TGCGCCAGCAGCATTTACAACAATGAGCAGTTCTTC. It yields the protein CASSIYNNEQFF.

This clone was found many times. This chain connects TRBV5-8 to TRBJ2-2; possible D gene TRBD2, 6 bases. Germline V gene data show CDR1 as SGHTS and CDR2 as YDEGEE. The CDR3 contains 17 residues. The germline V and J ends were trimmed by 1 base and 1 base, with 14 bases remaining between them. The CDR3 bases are TGTGCCAGCAGCTTGACTGTCGGGGGTTTGAACACCGGGGAGCTGTTTTTT. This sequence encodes CASSLTVGGLNTGELFF.

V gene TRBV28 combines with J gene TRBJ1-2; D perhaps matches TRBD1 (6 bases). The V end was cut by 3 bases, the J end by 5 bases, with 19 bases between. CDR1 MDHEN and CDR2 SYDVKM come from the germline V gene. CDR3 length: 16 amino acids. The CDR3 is CASSFPTAGVRYGYTF. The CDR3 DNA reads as TGTGCCAGCAGTTTTCCGACGGCAGGGGTCAGGTATGGCTACACCTTC.

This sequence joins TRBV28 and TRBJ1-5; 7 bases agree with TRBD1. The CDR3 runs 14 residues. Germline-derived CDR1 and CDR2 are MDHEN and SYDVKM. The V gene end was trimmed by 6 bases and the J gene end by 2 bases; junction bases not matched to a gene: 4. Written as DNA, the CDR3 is TGTGCCAGCAGCCCAGGGGGAGGCAATCAGCCCCAGCATTTT. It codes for CASSPGGGNQPQHF.

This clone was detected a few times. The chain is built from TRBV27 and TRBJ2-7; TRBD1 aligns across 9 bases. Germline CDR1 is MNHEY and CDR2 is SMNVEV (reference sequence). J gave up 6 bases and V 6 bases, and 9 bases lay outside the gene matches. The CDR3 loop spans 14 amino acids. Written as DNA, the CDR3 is TGTGCCAGCAGCCTACAGGGGGCCTACGCCGAGCAGTACTTC. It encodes CASSLQGAYAEQYF.

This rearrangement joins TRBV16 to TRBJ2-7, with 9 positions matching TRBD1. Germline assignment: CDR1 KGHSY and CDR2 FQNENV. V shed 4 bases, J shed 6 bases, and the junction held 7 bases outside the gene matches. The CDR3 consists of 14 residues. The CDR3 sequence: CASSLRDRESEQYF. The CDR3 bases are TGTGCCAGCAGCCTCCGGGACAGGGAAAGCGAGCAGTACTTC.

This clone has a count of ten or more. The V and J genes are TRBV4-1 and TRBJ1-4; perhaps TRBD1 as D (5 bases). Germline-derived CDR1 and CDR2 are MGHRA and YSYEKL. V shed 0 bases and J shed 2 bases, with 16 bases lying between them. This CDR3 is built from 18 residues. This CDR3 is CASSQEAAGIATNEKLFF. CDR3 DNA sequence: TGCGCCAGCAGCCAAGAAGCGGCAGGGATAGCGACTAATGAAAAACTGTTTTTT.

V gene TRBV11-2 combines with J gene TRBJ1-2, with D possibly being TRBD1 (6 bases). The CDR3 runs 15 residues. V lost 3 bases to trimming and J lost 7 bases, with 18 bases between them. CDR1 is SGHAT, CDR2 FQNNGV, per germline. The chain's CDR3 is CASSFPGHGSTGYTF. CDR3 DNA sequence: TGTGCCAGCAGCTTTCCGGGACACGGCTCCACTGGCTACACCTTC.

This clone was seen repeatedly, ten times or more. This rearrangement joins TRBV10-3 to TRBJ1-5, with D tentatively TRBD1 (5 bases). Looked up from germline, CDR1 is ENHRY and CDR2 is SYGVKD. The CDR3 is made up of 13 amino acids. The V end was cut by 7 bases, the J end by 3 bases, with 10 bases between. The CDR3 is CAITQDTNQPQHF. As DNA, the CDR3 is TGTGCCATCACCCAGGACACCAATCAGCCCCAGCATTTT.